The clone carrying this TCR beta chain came up a few times. Antigen specificity is unknown. The data stem from a study of CD8 T cells in ankylosing spondylitis. Whole-study results and caveats: It appeared that ankylosing spondylitis blood was characterized by a TCR beta motif of several highly homologous variants. Disease-linked clones had a CD8+ phenotype and relatively low frequency in peripheral blood.

Germline assignment: CDR1 SQVTM and CDR2 ANQGSEA. The ends lost 1 base at V and 2 bases at J; junction bases unmatched: 0. The CDR3 extends over 13 amino acids. Each CDR3 protein is one row after TCRdb ran MiXCR on the 5' RACE reads. The sample holds 300,000 to 400,000 distinct CDR3 sequences, roughly 11% seen once. V usage is TRBV29-1 and J usage is TRBJ1-2; 8 bases agree with TRBD1. The sequence was collected from a female donor with ankylosing spondylitis or in good health (not recorded which). Sequenced input: blood, either unsorted or a sorted T cell fraction (not recorded which). CDR3 protein: CSVEGQGNYGYTF. In DNA, the CDR3 is TGCAGCGTTGAAGGACAGGGGAACTATGGCTACACCTTC.